What follows describes a single T cell receptor beta chain. Its antigen remains unidentified. These data belong to a study of identical twins' blood T cells. Likely shared infections and vaccines: all three twin pairs were reared together. Points from the study as a whole: Top TCRbeta clonotypes were shared more with twin than unrelated donors. Twins reportedly had markedly more similar V usage than unrelated donors, even among out-of-frame TCRbeta clonotypes.

This CDR3 region has 15 residues. Trimming took 7 bases from V and 9 from J; bases not matched to a gene: 18. Germline assignment: CDR1 SQVTM and CDR2 ANQGSEA. A previously described protocol, modified, built RNA-based TCR cDNA libraries. Each CDR3 protein is one row after TCRdb ran MiXCR on the 5' RACE reads. The sample holds fewer than 450,000 distinct CDR3 sequences, 28% seen once. The V and J genes are TRBV29-1 and TRBJ2-3, with 8 bases identical to TRBD1. Input material: PBMCs. The source is a woman aged 18-49 years in good health. The CDR3 spells CSASQGAVTPRTQYF. CDR3 sequence (DNA): TGCAGCGCTTCGCAGGGGGCGGTTACCCCCAGGACGCAGTATTTT.